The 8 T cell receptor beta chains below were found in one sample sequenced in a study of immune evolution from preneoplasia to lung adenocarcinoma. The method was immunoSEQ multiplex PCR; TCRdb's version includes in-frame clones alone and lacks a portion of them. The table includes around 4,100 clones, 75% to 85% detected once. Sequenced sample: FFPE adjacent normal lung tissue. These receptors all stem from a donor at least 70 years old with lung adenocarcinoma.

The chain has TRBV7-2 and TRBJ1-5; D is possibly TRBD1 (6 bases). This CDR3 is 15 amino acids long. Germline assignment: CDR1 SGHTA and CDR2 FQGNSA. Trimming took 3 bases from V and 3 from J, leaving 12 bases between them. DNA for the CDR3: TGTGCCAGCAGCTTGGCCGGGACACACAATCAGCCCCAGCATTTT. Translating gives CASSLAGTHNQPQHF.

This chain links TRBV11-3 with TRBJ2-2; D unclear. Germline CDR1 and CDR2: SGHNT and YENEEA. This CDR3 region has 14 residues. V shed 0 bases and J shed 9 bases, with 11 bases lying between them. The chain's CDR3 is CASSLDPTSWELFF. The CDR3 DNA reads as TGTGCCAGCAGCTTAGACCCGACCAGTTGGGAGCTGTTTTTT.

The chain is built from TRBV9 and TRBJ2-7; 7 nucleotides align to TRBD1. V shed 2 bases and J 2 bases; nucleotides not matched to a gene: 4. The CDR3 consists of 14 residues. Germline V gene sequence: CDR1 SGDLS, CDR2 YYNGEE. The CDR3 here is CASSVRDRPYEQYF. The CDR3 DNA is TGTGCCAGCAGCGTCCGGGACAGACCCTACGAGCAGTACTTC.

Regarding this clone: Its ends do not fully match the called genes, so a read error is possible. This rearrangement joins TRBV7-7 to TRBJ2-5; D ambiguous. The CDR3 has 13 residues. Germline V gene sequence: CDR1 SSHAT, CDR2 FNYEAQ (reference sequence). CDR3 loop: CASSLDWAETQYF. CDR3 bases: TGTGCTAGCAGCTTAGACTGGGCAGAGACCCAGTACTTC.

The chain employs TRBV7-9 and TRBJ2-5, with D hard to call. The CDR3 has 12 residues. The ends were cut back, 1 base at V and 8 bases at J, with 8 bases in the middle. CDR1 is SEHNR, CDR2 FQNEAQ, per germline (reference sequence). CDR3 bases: TGTGCCAGCAGCTTAGAGACCGCTACCCAGTACTTC. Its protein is CASSLETATQYF.

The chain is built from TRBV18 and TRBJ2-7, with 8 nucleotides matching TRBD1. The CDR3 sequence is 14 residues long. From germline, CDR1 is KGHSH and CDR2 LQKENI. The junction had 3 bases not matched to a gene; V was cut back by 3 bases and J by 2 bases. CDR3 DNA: TGTGCCAGCTCACCGGGACAGGTCACCTACGAGCAGTACTTC. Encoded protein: CASSPGQVTYEQYF.

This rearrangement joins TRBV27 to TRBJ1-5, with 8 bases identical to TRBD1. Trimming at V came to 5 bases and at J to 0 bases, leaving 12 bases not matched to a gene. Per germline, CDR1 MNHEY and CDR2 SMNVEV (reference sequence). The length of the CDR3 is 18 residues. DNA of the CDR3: TGTGCCAGCAGTCCAGGGGGCGCGGGGGTATATAGCAATCAGCCCCAGCATTTT. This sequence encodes CASSPGGAGVYSNQPQHF.

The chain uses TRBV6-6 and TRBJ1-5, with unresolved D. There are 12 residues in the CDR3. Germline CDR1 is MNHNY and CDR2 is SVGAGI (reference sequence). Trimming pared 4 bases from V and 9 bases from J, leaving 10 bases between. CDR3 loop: CASSSLTRPQHF. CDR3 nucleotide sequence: TGTGCCAGCAGTTCCCTGACACGGCCCCAGCATTTT.